The 19 T cell receptor beta chains below come from one sample, sequenced in a study of shared clonotypes between healthy human individuals. Measured with immunoSEQ multiplex PCR; TCRdb has only the in-frame clones, and not every one. The sample records about 960,000 clones, 76% being singletons. Material for sequencing was memory CD4+ T cells sorted from blood. Subset described: CD45RA-negative fraction. The receptors derive from a man aged 18 to 29 in good health.

The J gene is TRBJ2-7, the V gene TRBV2, with 7 bases matching TRBD1. Trimming removed 4 bases from V and 5 bases from J; junction bases left unmatched: 11. The CDR3 has 15 amino acids. Germline lookup yields CDR1 SNHLY and CDR2 FYNNEI. The CDR3 nucleotides read TGTGCCAGCAGTGTAAGGACAGGTGGTATAGACGAGCAGTACTTC. As protein: CASSVRTGGIDEQYF. Full variable domain (outside the CDR3, taken from reference TRBV2 and TRBJ2-7): EPEVTQTPSHQVTQMGQEVILRCVPISNHLYFYWYRQILGQKVEFLVSFYNNEISEKSEIFDDQFSVERPDGSNFTLKIRSTKLEDSAMYFCASSVRTGGIDEQYFGPGTRLTVT.

This chain connects TRBV4-3 to TRBJ2-3, with 9 bases fitting TRBD2. CDR1 is LGHNA and CDR2 is YSLEER in the germline V gene. The CDR3 contains 20 residues. After removal of 5 bases from V and 3 bases from J, the junction contained 21 bases not matched to a gene. CDR3 bases: TGCGCCAGCAGCGATACAAAGCGTAGTCCTAGCGGGATTTTAACAGATACGCAGTATTTT. Encoded protein: CASSDTKRSPSGILTDTQYF.

The CDR3 DNA reads as TGTGCCAGCAGCAGGTACAGCGGGAACACCGGGGAGCTGTTTTTT. This gives the protein CASSRYSGNTGELFF. The V call is TRBV28, the J call TRBJ2-2; the D gene is possibly TRBD2 (5 bases). V shed 6 bases and J shed 1 base, with 12 bases lying between them. The V gene's germline CDR1 is MDHEN and CDR2 SYDVKM. The CDR3 totals 15 residues.

A word on this clone: Other DNA sequences in this sample translate to the same CDR3. Written as DNA, the CDR3 is TGTGCCAGCTCACCGCCTTCGGCCGGGGAGCTGTTTTTT. Translating gives CASSPPSAGELFF. This sequence joins TRBV18 and TRBJ2-2; unclear D gene. Deletions cut 3 bases from V and 6 bases from J, with 8 bases between. The germline CDR1 and CDR2 sequences are KGHSH and LQKENI. The CDR3 has 13 residues. Full variable domain (rest looked up from reference TRBV18 and TRBJ2-2): NAGVMQNPRHLVRRRGQEARLRCSPMKGHSHVYWYRQLPEEGLKFMVYLQKENIIDESGMPKERFSAEFPKEGPSILRIQQVVRGDSAAYFCASSPPSAGELFFGEGSRLTVL.

A remark on this clone: Sequence at one end of the junction differs from germline and may be a read error. The sample contains more than one DNA sequence encoding this CDR3. This chain uses TRBV28 with TRBJ2-7; TRBD2 aligns across 11 bases. Germline V gene lookup returns CDR1 MDHEN and CDR2 SYDVKM. The CDR3 totals 15 residues. The CDR3 nucleotides read TGTGCTAGCAGTTTAAAAAGACTAGCGGGAAGGGAGCAGTACTTC. Its protein product is CASSLKRLAGREQYF.

This clone has only a few counts. The chain carries TRBV4-1 and TRBJ2-2; D is possibly TRBD1 (7 bases). In germline, CDR1 is MGHRA, CDR2 YSYEKL. Deletions cut 0 bases from V and 2 bases from J, with 16 bases between. The CDR3 covers 18 residues. The CDR3 DNA is TGCGCCAGCAGCCAAGATGGCAGGGGGGCCTCAAACACCGGGGAGCTGTTTTTT. Its translation is CASSQDGRGASNTGELFF.

The rearrangement joins TRBV6-1 to TRBJ1-1; D unclear. V lost 5 bases and J 1 base, leaving 5 bases between the germline ends. CDR3 length equals 12 residues. Looked up from germline, CDR1 is MNHNS and CDR2 is SASEGT. CDR3 loop: CASSRANTEAFF. CDR3 in DNA: TGTGCCAGCAGTAGAGCGAACACTGAAGCTTTCTTT.

As concerns this clone: A much larger clone differs by one base, so this may be a read error. Other DNA sequences in the same sample also yield this CDR3. This chain links TRBV7-9 with TRBJ2-3, with 10 nucleotides matching TRBD1. This CDR3 has 15 residues. Germline V lookup: CDR1 SEHNR, CDR2 FQNEAQ (reference sequence). Trimming cost V 5 bases and J 1 base; bases outside gene matches: 3. The CDR3 DNA follows: TGTGCCAGCAGCCCCGGGACAGGGGGCACAGATACGCAGTATTTT. This sequence encodes CASSPGTGGTDTQYF. Complete variable domain (other parts from reference TRBV7-9 and TRBJ2-3): DTGVSQNPRHKITKRGQNVTFRCDPISEHNRLYWYRQTLGQGPEFLTYFQNEAQLEKSRLLSDRFSAERPKGSFSTLEIQRTEQGDSAMYLCASSPGTGGTDTQYFGPGTRLTVL.

CDR3 in amino acids: CASSLAGEHEQYF. CDR3 in DNA: TGCGCCAGCAGCTTGGCGGGGGAACACGAGCAGTACTTC. V gene TRBV5-1 combines with J gene TRBJ2-7; tentative D call: TRBD2 (6 bases). The CDR3 is 13 residues long. Deletions cut 0 bases from V and 5 bases from J, with 9 bases between. Looked up from germline, CDR1 is SGHRS and CDR2 is YFSETQ.

This chain joins TRBV5-1 and TRBJ1-1; no clear D. In germline, CDR1 is SGHRS, CDR2 YFSETQ. The CDR3 is made up of 14 amino acids. Trimming left V 4 bases short and J 1 base short, with 11 bases between. Here the CDR3 reads CASSPGERNTEAFF. CDR3 nucleotide sequence: TGCGCCAGCAGCCCTGGGGAGAGGAACACTGAAGCTTTCTTT. Supplemented by reference TRBV5-1 and TRBJ1-1, the full variable domain reads KAGVTQTPRYLIKTRGQQVTLSCSPISGHRSVSWYQQTPGQGLQFLFEYFSETQRNKGNFPGRFSGRQFSNSRSEMNVSTLELGDSALYLCASSPGERNTEAFFGQGTRLTVV.

This rearrangement joins TRBV4-1 to TRBJ2-1; maybe TRBD1 (6 bases). CDR1 is MGHRA, CDR2 YSYEKL, per germline. The V and J ends lost 0 bases and 2 bases respectively, with 14 bases between them. The CDR3 is 17 residues long. The CDR3, as DNA: TGCGCCAGCAGCCAAGACGGACAGCTGAGGACCTACAATGAGCAGTTCTTC. This translates into CASSQDGQLRTYNEQFF.

This clone turned up a few times. The chain links TRBV30 to TRBJ2-7; 10 positions agree with TRBD1. Trimming at V came to 2 bases and at J to 3 bases, leaving 7 bases not matched to a gene. Germline V gives CDR1 GTSNPN, CDR2 SVGIG (reference sequence). This CDR3 is built from 15 residues. The CDR3 DNA sequence: TGTGCCTGGAGTCCTCGACAGGGGGCTATCTACGAGCAGTACTTC. Translation: CAWSPRQGAIYEQYF.

With respect to this clone: Other DNA sequences in the sample encode the same CDR3. The chain has TRBV6-1 and TRBJ2-2; D is unclear. Trimming removed 3 bases at V and 1 base at J, with 6 bases between. The CDR3 sequence is 14 residues long. Germline V gives CDR1 MNHNS, CDR2 SASEGT. This chain's CDR3 is CASSDGGNTGELFF. The CDR3 DNA reads TGTGCCAGCAGTGACGGCGGGAACACCGGGGAGCTGTTTTTT.

J is TRBJ1-4 and V is TRBV5-1, with 10 nucleotides matching TRBD1. The germline V gene encodes CDR1 SGHRS and CDR2 YFSETQ. The length of the CDR3 is 16 residues. The V and J ends lost 0 bases and 7 bases, in that order; junction bases with no gene match: 6. The CDR3 coding sequence is TGCGCCAGCAGCTTGGAAGGGACAGGGGATACTGAAAAACTGTTTTTT. Its translation is CASSLEGTGDTEKLFF.

This clone was counted between two and nine times. The gene calls are TRBV5-1 and TRBJ1-2; a possible D gene is TRBD1 (5 bases). Germline assignment: CDR1 SGHRS and CDR2 YFSETQ. The V gene lost 4 bases and the J gene lost 5 bases, with 12 bases spanning the gap. The CDR3 is 13 residues long. The CDR3 DNA reads as TGCGCCAGCAGCCGAGGGACCGAGTATGGCTACACCTTC. Amino acid sequence: CASSRGTEYGYTF.

Comment on this clone: Since a much larger clone is just one base distant, this may be a read error. The rearrangement links TRBV11-3 to TRBJ2-2, with D possibly TRBD1 on 5 matching bases. Trimming removed 3 bases at V and 1 base at J, with 6 bases between. Germline V gives CDR1 SGHNT, CDR2 YENEEA. CDR3 length: 14 amino acids. The CDR3 loop reads CASSFQGNTGELFF. DNA of the CDR3: TGTGCCAGCAGCTTTCAGGGGAACACCGGGGAGCTGTTTTTT.

The chain recombines TRBV5-1 with TRBJ2-3; no firm D call. Germline CDR1 reads SGHRS; CDR2 reads YFSETQ. The CDR3 extends over 12 amino acids. V lost 0 bases and J lost 8, with 7 bases in between. The DNA for the CDR3 is TGCGCCAGCAGCTTGGAAGGTCCTACGCAGTATTTT. Its protein product is CASSLEGPTQYF.

This clone appeared once. The V and J genes are TRBV5-4 and TRBJ2-2; TRBD2 is a possible D gene (6 bases). Trimming took off 1 base at V and 5 bases at J, with 9 bases between the two ends. This CDR3 is built from 14 residues. The germline V gene encodes CDR1 SGHNT and CDR2 YYREEE (reference sequence). CDR3 loop: CASSLSGVTGELFF. The CDR3 nucleotides read TGTGCCAGCAGCTTGTCGGGGGTAACCGGGGAGCTGTTTTTT.

The chain joins TRBV15 to TRBJ2-3; 8 bases match TRBD2. There are 17 residues in the CDR3. J lost 3 bases, V lost 1 base, and 9 bases had no gene match. Germline V gene data show CDR1 as LNHNV and CDR2 as YYDKDF (reference sequence). The CDR3 DNA reads TGTGCCACCAGCAGAGTCCCGGGTAGCGGGGCAACAGATACGCAGTATTTT. Translated, it gives CATSRVPGSGATDTQYF.